This TCR beta chain emerged from a study of blood T cell repertoires in COVID-19. At the level of the study: Sites in the United States, Italy and Spain provided acute and convalescent COVID-19 samples.

V lost 4 bases and J 3 bases, leaving 15 bases between the germline ends. The CDR3 runs 15 residues. The germline V gene has CDR1 GTSNPN and CDR2 SVGIG (reference sequence). As originally analysed: Nucleated cell counts were estimated from reference gene primer amplification. Data came from immunoSEQ multiplex PCR; TCRdb stores just in-frame clones and leaves some out. D and trimming come from the DNA, and the V and J calls and clone size come from that table. Among 200,000 to 250,000 clones, 86% were seen once, and the ten largest hold 3% to 3.5%. This sequence originates from a woman between 50 and 59 years old in a cohort exposed to, infected with or recovered from COVID-19 (not recorded which). The V and J genes are TRBV30 and TRBJ2-2; the D is unclear. Sequencing used PBMCs or T cells enriched from blood (not recorded which). CDR3 amino acids: CAWKARPADTGELFF. For the CDR3, the DNA is TGTGCCTGGAAGGCTAGGCCGGCGGACACCGGGGAGCTGTTTTTT.